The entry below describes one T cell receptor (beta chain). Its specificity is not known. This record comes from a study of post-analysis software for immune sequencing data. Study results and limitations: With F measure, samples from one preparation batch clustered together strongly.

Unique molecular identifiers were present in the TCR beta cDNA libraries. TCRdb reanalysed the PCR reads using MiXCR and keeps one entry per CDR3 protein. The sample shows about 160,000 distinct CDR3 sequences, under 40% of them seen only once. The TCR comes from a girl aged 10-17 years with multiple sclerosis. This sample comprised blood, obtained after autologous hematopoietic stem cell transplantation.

The CDR3 DNA reads TGTGCCAGCAGCCATAAGAGCCAACCTGGCAATTCACCCCTCCACTTT. It codes for CASSHKSQPGNSPLHF. V gene TRBV4-2 combines with J gene TRBJ1-6; D gene uncertain. Per the germline V gene, CDR1 is LGHNA and CDR2 is YNFKEQ. V was trimmed by 3 bases and J by 7 bases, leaving 16 bases between them. The CDR3 loop spans 16 amino acids.